This entry lists 28 T cell receptor beta chains sequenced from one sample in a study of T cell repertoires in cytomegalovirus infection. Antigens for these TCRs are unknown. A single record per CDR3 protein comes from TCRdb applying MiXCR to the reads. The repertoire holds over 55,000 distinct CDR3 sequences, with 20% as singletons. The sample consisted of CD8+ T cells from cultured PBMCs, taken from culture after CMV antigen stimulation. The receptor source for this set is a human donor in good health (CMV status not recorded). Some clones in this sample may be carry-over from other donors' samples.

As DNA, the CDR3 is TGCGCCAGCAGCGTGGGTAATCCGAACACCGGGGAGCTGTTTTTT. As protein: CASSVGNPNTGELFF. The chain uses TRBV5-1 and TRBJ2-2; D not certain. Trimming removed 4 bases from V and 0 bases from J, with 10 bases in between. The germline V gene has CDR1 SGHRS and CDR2 YFSETQ. The CDR3 covers 15 residues.

This clonotype was counted only a few times. The chain is built from TRBV7-6 and TRBJ1-2; D is uncertain. Trimming stripped 3 bases from V and 6 bases from J, with 20 bases between. The CDR3 runs 16 residues. Per the germline V gene, CDR1 is SGHVS and CDR2 is FNYEAQ. The CDR3 protein is CASSFLGEVPPDGYTF. The CDR3 region has the DNA TGTGCCAGCAGCTTTTTGGGCGAGGTACCTCCGGATGGCTACACCTTC.

This clonotype turned up a few times. This chain connects TRBV7-9 to TRBJ1-2; 8 bases line up with TRBD1. Germline values: CDR1 SEHNR, CDR2 FQNEAQ (reference sequence). This CDR3 is 14 amino acids long. V shed 5 bases, J shed 4 bases, and the junction held 6 bases outside the gene matches. The CDR3 sequence is CASSPGQELYGYTF. CDR3 DNA sequence: TGTGCCAGCAGCCCGGGACAGGAACTCTATGGCTACACCTTC.

The chain recombines TRBV7-9 with TRBJ2-3, with D unresolved. In germline, CDR1 is SEHNR, CDR2 FQNEAQ (reference sequence). Trimming removed 8 bases from V and 1 base from J, with 7 bases in between. This CDR3 comprises 12 residues. CDR3 in amino acids: CASGRGTDTQYF. CDR3 coding DNA: TGTGCCAGCGGCCGGGGCACAGATACGCAGTATTTT.

This clonotype was counted only a few times. This chain joins TRBV27 and TRBJ1-6; D is possibly TRBD1 (5 bases). Deletions cut 6 bases from V and 7 bases from J, with 13 bases between. CDR3 length: 14 amino acids. Germline V CDR1 and CDR2: MNHEY, SMNVEV (reference sequence). The CDR3 is CASSLPGLNSPLHF. The CDR3 nucleotides read TGTGCCAGCAGCCTACCGGGGCTAAATTCACCCCTCCACTTT.

V and J are TRBV7-8 and TRBJ2-7; D ambiguous. The V end was cut by 1 base, the J end by 6 bases, with 4 bases between. Germline lookup yields CDR1 SGHVS and CDR2 FQNEAQ. The CDR3 consists of 11 residues. The CDR3 here is CASSLVVEQYF. The CDR3, as DNA: TGTGCCAGCAGCTTAGTAGTCGAGCAGTACTTC.

This clonotype was seen a few times. The rearrangement links TRBV6-8 to TRBJ2-5; 11 nucleotides agree with TRBD1. The V gene end was trimmed by 4 bases and the J gene end by 3 bases; junction bases not matched to a gene: 7. In germline, CDR1 is MNHGY, CDR2 SAAAGT. This CDR3 is 16 amino acids long. The CDR3 sequence: CASSSMGQGDKETQYF. In DNA, the CDR3 is TGTGCCAGCAGTTCCATGGGACAGGGGGATAAAGAGACCCAGTACTTC.

The J gene is TRBJ1-4, the V gene TRBV5-6; D gene unclear. Trimming took 1 base from V and 8 from J, leaving 15 bases between them. Germline assignment: CDR1 SGHDT and CDR2 YYEEEE. This CDR3 comprises 15 residues. The CDR3 region has the DNA TGTGCCAGCAGCTTGACCTGGGGTGGAGGCGAAAAACTGTTTTTT. It codes for CASSLTWGGGEKLFF.

The gene calls are TRBV7-8 and TRBJ2-5; the match to TRBD1 covers 7 bases. Germline V gene data show CDR1 as SGHVS and CDR2 as FQNEAQ. J gave up 0 bases and V 4 bases, and 5 bases lay outside the gene matches. The CDR3 spans 15 residues. The CDR3: CASSSDRSHQETQYF. DNA of the CDR3: TGTGCCAGCAGCTCGGACAGGAGTCACCAAGAGACCCAGTACTTC.

This chain connects TRBV19 to TRBJ1-5; 7 bases map to TRBD1. The CDR3 runs 21 residues. Germline loops: CDR1 LNHDA, CDR2 SQIVND (reference sequence). The V and J ends lost 2 bases and 0 bases, in that order; junction bases with no gene match: 19. This CDR3 reads CASSIIFVRGQRLYSNQPQHF. CDR3 DNA sequence: TGTGCCAGTAGTATAATTTTTGTACGGGGACAGAGGCTTTATAGCAATCAGCCCCAGCATTTT. The full variable domain, its missing parts supplied by reference TRBV19 and TRBJ1-5, is DGGITQSPKYLFRKEGQNVTLSCEQNLNHDAMYWYRQDPGQGLRLIYYSQIVNDFQKGDIAEGYSVSREKKESFPLTVTSAQKNPTAFYLCASSIIFVRGQRLYSNQPQHFGDGTRLSIL.

This clonotype has a handful of counts. J is TRBJ1-3 and V is TRBV5-6; D call uncertain. Germline V gene data show CDR1 as SGHDT and CDR2 as YYEEEE. The CDR3 sequence is 14 residues long. The ends were cut back, 0 bases at V and 1 base at J, with 5 bases in the middle. CDR3 protein: CASSLGASGNTIYF. CDR3 in DNA: TGTGCCAGCAGCTTGGGGGCATCTGGAAACACCATATATTTT. The whole variable domain, filled in from reference TRBV5-6 and TRBJ1-3, reads DAGVTQSPTHLIKTRGQQVTLRCSPKSGHDTVSWYQQALGQGPQFIFQYYEEEERQRGNFPDRFSGHQFPNYSSELNVNALLLGDSALYLCASSLGASGNTIYFGEGSWLTVV.

This clonotype has a handful of counts. CDR3 nucleotide sequence: TGTGCCATCAGTGAGTTTCCAGGGAGCTACACCGGGGAGCTGTTTTTT. Its protein product is CAISEFPGSYTGELFF. The chain is built from TRBV10-3 and TRBJ2-2, with D possibly called TRBD1 or TRBD2 (5 bases each). The CDR3 contains 16 residues. Germline values: CDR1 ENHRY, CDR2 SYGVKD. V gave up 1 base and J gave up 3 bases, with 12 bases separating them.

A note on this clonotype: Mismatch with germline at one junction end may stem from a read error. The V call is TRBV7-2, the J call TRBJ1-1, with TRBD1 as a possible D gene (5 bases). The CDR3 sequence is 14 residues long. Looked up from germline, CDR1 is SGHTA and CDR2 is FQGNSA. The CDR3 loop reads CDSSFLRGYSEAFF. The CDR3 region has the DNA TGTGACAGCAGCTTTCTCCGGGGGTACTCTGAAGCTTTCTTT.

In this sample, this clonotype turned up a few times. This CDR3 is CASSLAVAGQPQHF. The CDR3 DNA reads TGTGCCAGCAGCTTAGCAGTAGCGGGTCAGCCCCAGCATTTT. The chain links TRBV7-2 to TRBJ1-5; D gene uncertain. The length of the CDR3 is 14 residues. V was trimmed by 0 bases and J by 6 bases, leaving 9 bases between them. Germline V gene data show CDR1 as SGHTA and CDR2 as FQGNSA. The full variable domain, rest sourced from reference TRBV7-2 and TRBJ1-5, is GAGVSQSPSNKVTEKGKDVELRCDPISGHTALYWYRQSLGQGLEFLIYFQGNSAPDKSGLPSDRFSAERTGGSVSTLTIQRTQQEDSAVYLCASSLAVAGQPQHFGDGTRLSIL.

This clonotype was recorded a few times. This chain links TRBV19 with TRBJ1-2, with D tentatively TRBD1 (6 bases). Germline V CDR1 and CDR2: LNHDA, SQIVND (reference sequence). This CDR3 is built from 15 residues. V lost 4 bases to trimming and J lost 4 bases, with 16 bases between them. CDR3 nucleotides: TGTGCCAGTAGTACCCCCCGGACAGCTTTCTATGGCTACACCTTC. It encodes CASSTPRTAFYGYTF.

This CDR3 reads CASSQERQTYEQYF. CDR3 nucleotide sequence: TGCGCCAGCAGCCAAGAACGGCAGACGTACGAGCAGTACTTC. The rearrangement links TRBV4-1 to TRBJ2-7; D is undetermined. Trimming pared 0 bases from V and 4 bases from J, leaving 10 bases between. CDR1 is MGHRA and CDR2 is YSYEKL in the germline V gene. This CDR3 is built from 14 residues.

The table lists this clonotype with a few counts. V usage is TRBV12-3 or TRBV12-4 and J usage is TRBJ2-3; D gene uncertain. This CDR3 is built from 13 residues. The V end was cut by 3 bases, the J end by 2 bases, with 6 bases between. The CDR3 is CASSFSFTDTQYF. In DNA form, the CDR3 reads TGTGCCAGCAGTTTCTCCTTCACAGATACGCAGTATTTT.

The table lists this clonotype with a few counts. An end of the junction differs from the germline gene, which may be a read error. V usage is TRBV20-1 and J usage is TRBJ2-4; D gene unclear. Germline loops: CDR1 DFQATT, CDR2 SNEGSKA (reference sequence). The CDR3 runs 14 residues. DNA of the CDR3: TGCAGTGCTATGGCCCTAGTAGAAGAAAACAGTCAGTACTTC. Protein: CSAMALVEENSQYF.

The gene calls are TRBV7-2 and TRBJ2-7; D ambiguous. V was trimmed by 3 bases and J by 2 bases, leaving 11 bases between them. Germline assignment: CDR1 SGHTA and CDR2 FQGNSA. This CDR3 region has 14 residues. The chain's CDR3 is CASSFYLGPYEQYF. CDR3 nucleotide sequence: TGTGCCAGCAGCTTCTATCTAGGGCCCTACGAGCAGTACTTC.

V gene TRBV6-8 combines with J gene TRBJ2-1, with D possibly matching TRBD2 (7 bases). The germline V and J ends were trimmed by 6 bases and 8 bases, with 20 bases remaining between them. This CDR3 has 15 amino acids. Germline CDR1 reads MNHGY; CDR2 reads SAAAGT. The chain's CDR3 is CASRPGDYRGDEQFF. CDR3 in DNA: TGTGCCAGCAGGCCAGGGGACTATAGGGGCGATGAGCAGTTCTTC.

This clonotype was detected a few times. The rearrangement links TRBV6-1 to TRBJ1-5, with D unresolved. CDR1 is MNHNS, CDR2 SASEGT, per germline. Trimming took off 7 bases at V and 0 bases at J, with 13 bases between the two ends. The CDR3 covers 15 residues. In DNA, the CDR3 is TGTGCCAGCACCCCGAGGGAGTTTAGCAATCAGCCCCAGCATTTT. It codes for CASTPREFSNQPQHF.

This clonotype was found a few times. The rearrangement joins TRBV2 to TRBJ1-2; tentatively, D is TRBD1 (5 bases). V dropped 10 bases and J dropped 2 bases, with 14 bases sitting between them. The length of the CDR3 is 13 residues. The germline V gene encodes CDR1 SNHLY and CDR2 FYNNEI. The CDR3 region is CATRTRGNYGYTF. DNA for the CDR3: TGTGCCACCAGGACAAGGGGAAACTATGGCTACACCTTC.

DNA for the CDR3: TGTGCCAGCAGCTTAGAGCCGGGCCTGAACACTGAAGCTTTCTTT. This encodes CASSLEPGLNTEAFF. This chain uses TRBV7-8 with TRBJ1-1; D unclear. Germline-derived CDR1 and CDR2 are SGHVS and FQNEAQ. V was shortened by 1 base and J by 0 bases, with 9 bases between the two germline ends. The CDR3 spans 15 residues.

The chain combines TRBV6-1 with TRBJ2-1, with 9 bases that match TRBD2. Looked up from germline, CDR1 is MNHNS and CDR2 is SASEGT. Trimming at V came to 1 base and at J to 1 base, leaving 2 bases not matched to a gene. The CDR3 runs 16 residues. The DNA of the CDR3 is TGTGCCAGCAGTGAAGTGACTAGCGGTTCCTACAATGAGCAGTTCTTC. Encoded protein: CASSEVTSGSYNEQFF.

V and J are TRBV7-9 and TRBJ1-1; no definite D call. Germline CDR1 and CDR2: SEHNR and FQNEAQ (reference sequence). Trimming pared 5 bases from V and 0 bases from J, leaving 7 bases between. This CDR3 spans 13 amino acids. The CDR3 DNA sequence: TGTGCCAGCAGCGCGACTATGAACACTGAAGCTTTCTTT. Protein: CASSATMNTEAFF. The complete variable domain, with remaining parts taken from reference TRBV7-9 and TRBJ1-1, reads DTGVSQNPRHKITKRGQNVTFRCDPISEHNRLYWYRQTLGQGPEFLTYFQNEAQLEKSRLLSDRFSAERPKGSFSTLEIQRTEQGDSAMYLCASSATMNTEAFFGQGTRLTVV.

The chain is built from TRBV29-1 and TRBJ2-7; 7 bases fit TRBD2. There are 13 residues in the CDR3. Trimming removed 6 bases from V and 3 bases from J; junction bases left unmatched: 8. Germline CDR1 and CDR2: SQVTM and ANQGSEA. The CDR3 bases are TGCAGCGTGACCAAGCGGGAAGACTACGAGCAGTACTTC. Encoded protein: CSVTKREDYEQYF.

This clonotype appeared a few times. The chain combines TRBV7-2 with TRBJ1-5; D not certain. The germline gives CDR1 SGHTA, CDR2 FQGNSA. Deletions cut 2 bases from V and 1 base from J, with 9 bases between. The CDR3 has 15 residues. CDR3 loop: CASSLSRGSNQPQHF. The CDR3 DNA reads TGTGCCAGCAGCTTATCCCGGGGAAGCAATCAGCCCCAGCATTTT. The full variable domain, rest sourced from reference TRBV7-2 and TRBJ1-5, is GAGVSQSPSNKVTEKGKDVELRCDPISGHTALYWYRQSLGQGLEFLIYFQGNSAPDKSGLPSDRFSAERTGGSVSTLTIQRTQQEDSAVYLCASSLSRGSNQPQHFGDGTRLSIL.

This clonotype showed up just a few times. V and J are TRBV7-2 and TRBJ1-2; D gene unclear. Trimming removed 3 bases from V and 0 bases from J, with 17 bases in between. Germline V gene data show CDR1 as SGHTA and CDR2 as FQGNSA. The CDR3 contains 17 residues. The DNA of the CDR3 is TGTGCCAGCAGCTTGATTCGACGAACAGTCCCTAACTATGGCTACACCTTC. This codes for CASSLIRRTVPNYGYTF.